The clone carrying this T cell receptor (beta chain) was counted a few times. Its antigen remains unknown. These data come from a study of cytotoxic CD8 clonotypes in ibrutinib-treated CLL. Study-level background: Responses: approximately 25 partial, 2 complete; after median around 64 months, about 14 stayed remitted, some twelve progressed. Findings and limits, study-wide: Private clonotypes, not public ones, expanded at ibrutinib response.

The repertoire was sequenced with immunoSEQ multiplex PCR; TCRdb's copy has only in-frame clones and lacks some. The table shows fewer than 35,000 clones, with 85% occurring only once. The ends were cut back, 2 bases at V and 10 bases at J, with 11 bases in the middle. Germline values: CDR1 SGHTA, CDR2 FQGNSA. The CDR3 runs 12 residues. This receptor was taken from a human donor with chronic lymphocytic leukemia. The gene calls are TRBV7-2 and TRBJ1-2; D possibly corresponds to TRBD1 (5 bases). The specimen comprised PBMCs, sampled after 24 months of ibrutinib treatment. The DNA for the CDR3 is TGTGCCAGCAGCTTACCGGGACCGTCCTACACCTTC. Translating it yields CASSLPGPSYTF.